This TCR beta chain was obtained from a study of cytomegalovirus exposure and HLA in healthy donors. Study-wide points: Using a false discovery rate of 0.05, a later analysis showed that 15,000 to 20,000 TCR beta sequences were associated with HLA alleles. The availability of immune exposure information extended only to CMV serostatus. Cytomegalovirus status, reportedly, was diagnosed with high specificity and sensitivity by the classifier.

A remark on this clone: Its cognate antigen is unknown.

PCR employed 60 Vbeta and 13 Jbeta primers. Generated by immunoSEQ multiplex PCR, the TCRdb table keeps only in-frame clones and is missing some. Among roughly 84,000 clones, approximately 80% were seen once, and the ten largest hold about 3.5%. V lost 0 bases to trimming and J lost 5 bases; unmatched junction nucleotides: 8. The V gene's germline CDR1 is SGHNT and CDR2 YENEEA. There are 16 residues in the CDR3. Sequenced input: PBMCs. V is TRBV11-3 and J is TRBJ2-5; 8 bases match TRBD1. This TCR derives from a man in his fifties in good health and CMV-seronegative. The CDR3 bases are TGTGCCAGCAGCTTAGATACGGCAGGGGGCAGGGAGACCCAGTACTTC. Translation gives CASSLDTAGGRETQYF.